The entry below gives a single T cell receptor beta chain sequence along with its context. The antigen is unknown. This sample was taken from a study of cytomegalovirus exposure and HLA in healthy donors. Overall study: An early data release held about 85 million unique TCRs from HLA-typed donors. Study results and caveats: Follow-up analysis seemed to connect common viral pathogens with several of the most significant clusters identified. By HLA locus, TCR association rates varied in a later analysis, with DRB1 showing the most and HLA-C the fewest.

The CDR3 extends over 18 amino acids. Germline V lookup: CDR1 MNHEY, CDR2 SMNVEV (reference sequence). The V end was cut by 3 bases, the J end by 3 bases, with 21 bases between. 13 Jbeta primers and 60 Vbeta primers were used for the PCR. Repertoires were generated with immunoSEQ multiplex PCR, while TCRdb's copy carries only in-frame clones and drops some. Seen here are about 86,000 clones, about 75% observed once, and the top ten hold 5.5% to 7.5%. Sequencing used PBMCs. The J gene is TRBJ2-1, the V gene TRBV27; possible D gene TRBD1, 6 bases. This sequence originates from a female donor in good health and CMV-seronegative. This chain's CDR3 is CASSLQGGSGWNYNEQFF. DNA of the CDR3: TGTGCCAGCAGTTTGCAAGGGGGTAGTGGGTGGAACTACAATGAGCAGTTCTTC.